This T cell receptor beta chain was recorded in a study of shared clonotypes between healthy human individuals. This clone was detected once. The table came from immunoSEQ multiplex PCR; TCRdb's copy has only in-frame clones and leaves some out. The sample contains 2,500,000 or so clones, around 92% of which appear only once. V was trimmed by 6 bases and J by 4 bases, leaving 8 bases between them. CDR3 length: 12 amino acids. From germline, CDR1 is MDHEN and CDR2 SYDVKM. The sequenced sample consisted of naive CD4+ T cells from PBMCs. Subset defined: CD45RA+ positively selected. This rearrangement joins TRBV28 to TRBJ2-3, with D hard to call. The clonotype was recovered from a man aged 18 to 29 in good health. Some clones in this sample may be carry-over from other donors' samples. The CDR3 is CASRESADTQYF. The CDR3 DNA follows: TGTGCCAGCAGGGAGTCCGCAGATACGCAGTATTTT.